One TCR beta chain is described in this entry. The source of the sample is a study of blood T cell repertoires in COVID-19. At the level of the study: COVID-19 samples collected from the United States, Italy and Spain covered acute and convalescent phases.

Assay: immunoSEQ multiplex PCR; the TCRdb copy retains only in-frame clones and omits some. The table includes about 180,000 clones, about 85% detected once. Trimming stripped 3 bases from V and 2 bases from J, with 8 bases between. The CDR3 totals 13 residues. Per germline, CDR1 MNHEY and CDR2 SMNVEV (reference sequence). The receptor's source is a woman of 80 years or more with acute or convalescent COVID-19. Sequenced input: peripheral blood. The chain uses TRBV27 and TRBJ2-7; tentatively, D is TRBD1 (6 bases). CDR3 residues: CASSLDRTYEQYF. The CDR3, as DNA: TGTGCCAGCAGTTTGGACAGAACCTACGAGCAGTACTTC.